These T cell receptor beta chains were read from a single sample in a study of cytomegalovirus exposure and HLA in healthy donors. Generated by immunoSEQ multiplex PCR, the TCRdb table keeps only in-frame clones and is missing some. The data hold more than 90,000 clones, with more than 75% observed a single time. Sequenced input: PBMCs. These receptors all come from a man aged 18 to 35 in good health and CMV-seronegative. CDR3s include the opening cysteine and the closing phenylalanine or tryptophan.

j_call	v_call	cdr3_aa
TRBJ2-1	TRBV19	CASSDSDNEQFF
TRBJ1-1	TRBV30	CAWIDGTGGTEAFF
TRBJ2-1	TRBV30	CAWRFDNEQFF
TRBJ1-2	TRBV29-1	CSVRTTGVDGYTF
TRBJ1-5	TRBV19	CASSIYPDRVNQPQHF
TRBJ2-7	TRBV6-1	CASSEYRQVAEQYF
TRBJ2-1	TRBV5-1	CASSQRETDNEQFF
TRBJ1-4	TRBV30	CAWSSQGNEKLFF
TRBJ2-7	TRBV27	CASTKSVGDSYEQYF
TRBJ1-2	TRBV9	CASSGTVYGYTF
TRBJ2-7	TRBV28	CASSSRFGYEQYF
TRBJ1-5	TRBV30	CAWSEGQGNQPQHF
TRBJ1-6	TRBV5-4	CASSTGQYNSPLHF
TRBJ2-5	TRBV2	CASSGSPGGGAGETQYF
TRBJ1-1	TRBV19	CASSYGTGRFRNTEAFF
TRBJ2-3	TRBV7-2	CASSLAAGGPADTQYF
TRBJ2-1	TRBV2	CASTPNLRDREYNEQFF
TRBJ2-7	TRBV18	CASSPSQGMKGYEQYF
TRBJ1-1	TRBV6-1	CATGDRGDTEAFF
TRBJ1-4	TRBV2	CASSEVGRGNEKLFF
TRBJ2-3	TRBV6-1	CASSAGLGRIDTQYF
TRBJ2-5	TRBV11-2	CASKEEGARETQYF
TRBJ2-7	TRBV13	CASSFRLAAASYEQYF
TRBJ1-2	TRBV10-3	CAISESGATNYGYTF
TRBJ1-3	TRBV14	CASSRPGQGSGNTIYF
TRBJ2-7	TRBV2	CASRFQGASWEQYF
TRBJ2-2	TRBV7-8	CASSLAPGNTGELFF
TRBJ2-7	TRBV6-1	CASSEGEGSYEQYF
TRBJ1-3	TRBV6-6	CASSYGASWLGNTIYF
TRBJ2-7	TRBV7-9	CASSHRQYPYEQYF
TRBJ1-2	TRBV6-5	CASSFRQGGGYTF
TRBJ1-3	TRBV4-1	CASSPPGGPGNTIYF
TRBJ1-1	TRBV5-1	CASSARFQGNTEAFF
TRBJ2-3	TRBV5-6	CASTLRGPSGRGTQYF
TRBJ2-5	TRBV5-1	CASSLRPQGGGETQYF
TRBJ1-2	TRBV19	CASSDSNYYGYTF
TRBJ1-2	TRBV2	CASRRGSGYTF
TRBJ1-5	TRBV30	CAWSDGQGDQPQHF
TRBJ1-2	TRBV30	CAWSASDGGGYTF
TRBJ1-1	TRBV5-1	CASSLVVNTEAFF
TRBJ2-2	TRBV9	CASSVWGLNTGELFF